This TCR beta chain was identified during a study of CD8 T cells in Susac syndrome. High-throughput TCR beta sequencing covered peripheral CD8+ and CD4+ T cells. The control group consisted of healthy donors matched for age and sex. Trimming removed 5 bases from V and 5 bases from J; junction bases left unmatched: 7. Germline lookup yields CDR1 LGHDT and CDR2 YNNKEL (reference sequence). The CDR3 covers 14 residues. Random hexamers were used to reverse transcribe the RNA input (0.5 to 1 ug). The amplification used immunoSEQ multiplex PCR on TCR beta CDR3; it spanned 54 Vbeta and 13 Jbeta. TCRdb re-called the immunoSEQ multiplex PCR reads through MiXCR, storing one row per CDR3 protein. The sample lists around 99,000 distinct CDR3 sequences, 96% occurring once.

The TCR was taken from a human donor in good health. Sample: CD4+ T cells from PBMCs. This chain uses TRBV3-1 with TRBJ2-5; TRBD2 agrees at 8 bases. DNA for the CDR3: TGTGCCAGCAGCTACGGGGGGGCGTGGGAGACCCAGTACTTC. Amino acids: CASSYGGAWETQYF.